This entry lists 9 T cell receptor beta chains sequenced from one sample in a study of blood T cell repertoires in COVID-19. The method was immunoSEQ multiplex PCR; TCRdb's version includes in-frame clones alone and lacks a portion of them. The sample includes approximately 170,000 clones, approximately 86% seen only once; the top ten take about 1.2%. Source material: peripheral blood. The origin of the receptors is a man in his 60s who had recovered from COVID-19.

The chain links TRBV20-1 to TRBJ1-2, with 9 nucleotides matching TRBD1. The CDR3 runs to 11 residues. The germline gives CDR1 DFQATT, CDR2 SNEGSKA (reference sequence). The CDR3 bases are TGCAGCAAACAGGGGGCAAATGGCTACACCTTC. Its protein is CSKQGANGYTF.

The chain joins TRBV11-2 to TRBJ2-5; D uncertain. CDR1 SGHAT and CDR2 FQNNGV come from the germline V gene. The ends were cut back, 0 bases at V and 5 bases at J, with 13 bases in the middle. CDR3 length: 15 amino acids. CDR3 sequence reads: CASSLDSVGPETQYF. DNA for the CDR3: TGTGCCAGCAGCTTAGATTCAGTGGGCCCCGAGACCCAGTACTTC.

J is TRBJ2-1 and V is TRBV7-3; D ambiguous. The length of the CDR3 is 14 residues. Per the germline V gene, CDR1 is SGHTA and CDR2 is FQGTGA. With 5 bases removed from V and 4 bases from J, the gap between germline ends came to 12 bases. In nucleotides, the CDR3 is TGTGCCAGCAGCCCTAGACCCTCGTACAATGAGCAGTTCTTC. Amino acids: CASSPRPSYNEQFF.

The chain uses TRBV5-1 and TRBJ2-6; TRBD2 matches 7 bases. Trimming at V came to 1 base and at J to 1 base, leaving 2 bases not matched to a gene. The CDR3 length is 16 residues. CDR1 SGHRS and CDR2 YFSETQ come from the germline V gene. In DNA, the CDR3 is TGCGCCAGCAGCTTGTCGGGGGGTTCTGGGGCCAACGTCCTGACTTTC. Translating gives CASSLSGGSGANVLTF. Using reference TRBV5-1 and TRBJ2-6 for the parts outside the CDR3, the full variable domain is KAGVTQTPRYLIKTRGQQVTLSCSPISGHRSVSWYQQTPGQGLQFLFEYFSETQRNKGNFPGRFSGRQFSNSRSEMNVSTLELGDSALYLCASSLSGGSGANVLTFGAGSRLTVL.

The V and J genes are TRBV9 and TRBJ2-3; 7 bases are a match to TRBD2. The CDR3 length is 18 residues. Germline V gene lookup returns CDR1 SGDLS and CDR2 YYNGEE. Trimming at V came to 2 bases and at J to 2 bases, leaving 14 bases not matched to a gene. CDR3 bases: TGTGCCAGCAGCGTGGCCTCCTCTAGCGGAATCGTCACAGATACGCAGTATTTT. Translated: CASSVASSSGIVTDTQYF.

This clone has only a few counts. The chain is built from TRBV5-5 and TRBJ2-5; 10 bases are a match to TRBD1. The germline gives CDR1 SGHKS, CDR2 YYEKEE (reference sequence). J lost 2 bases, V lost 1 base, and 11 bases had no gene match. CDR3 length equals 18 residues. In nucleotides, the CDR3 is TGTGCCAGCAGCTTGAGGACAGGGGGAAGTACCGCGCAAGAGACCCAGTACTTC. Amino acids: CASSLRTGGSTAQETQYF. Together with reference TRBV5-5 and TRBJ2-5, the CDR3 gives the full variable domain: DAGVTQSPTHLIKTRGQQVTLRCSPISGHKSVSWYQQVLGQGPQFIFQYYEKEERGRGNFPDRFSARQFPNYSSELNVNALLLGDSALYLCASSLRTGGSTAQETQYFGPGTRLLVL.

The chain joins TRBV3-1 (or the pseudogene TRBV3-2) to TRBJ1-1; no firm D call. Germline CDR1 is LGHDT and CDR2 is YNNKEL (reference sequence). V was pared by 0 bases and J by 9 bases, with 8 bases between. This CDR3 region has 12 residues. Here the CDR3 DNA reads TGTGCCAGCAGCCAAGATTCGGGTAAAGCTTTCTTT. It encodes CASSQDSGKAFF.

The chain has TRBV7-2 and TRBJ1-1, with D unresolved. Germline V gives CDR1 SGHTA, CDR2 FQGNSA. V was cut by 4 bases and J by 1 base, with 13 bases left in between. This CDR3 has 15 amino acids. The CDR3 DNA reads TGTGCCAGCAGCTCGATACTGGTGAGGAACACTGAAGCTTTCTTT. Amino acid sequence: CASSSILVRNTEAFF.

Of note for this clone: The same CDR3 arises from other DNA sequences in this sample as well. The genes are TRBV12-3 or TRBV12-4 and TRBJ2-3, with D uncertain. The CDR3 extends over 12 amino acids. The germline V and J ends were trimmed by 1 base and 5 bases, with 4 bases remaining between them. In nucleotides, the CDR3 is TGTGCCAGCAGTTTAGTCGGAGATACGCAGTATTTT. It translates to CASSLVGDTQYF.